One and the same sample provided the 24 T cell receptor beta chains below, sequenced in a study of CD8 T cells in ankylosing spondylitis (dated by TCRdb to about 2017). Library prep was done by 5' RACE. Sequenced on an Illumina HiSeq 2500. The public reads were reprocessed in TCRdb via fastp at Q25 and MiXCR, keeping in-frame beta chains. Each entry is one CDR3 protein sequence, shown with its most common DNA and genes. The sample table lists about 240,000 distinct CDR3 sequences, 8.6% of them with a count of one. 6.5% to 7% of the sample comes from the top ten. The sample comprised blood, either unsorted or a sorted T cell fraction (not recorded which). These receptors were collected from a male donor with ankylosing spondylitis or in good health (not recorded which).

This clonotype was seen ten or more times. The gene calls are TRBV7-2 and TRBJ1-1, with D uncertain. Trimming left V 0 bases short and J 0 bases short, with 8 bases between. CDR3 length equals 15 residues. In germline, CDR1 is SGHTA, CDR2 FQGNSA. CDR3 protein: CASSLAWGVNTEAFF. As DNA, the CDR3 is TGTGCCAGCAGCTTAGCGTGGGGAGTGAACACTGAAGCTTTCTTT.

Worth noting for this clonotype: An end of the junction differs from the germline gene, which may be a read error. V is TRBV20-1 and J is TRBJ1-1, with 8 positions matching TRBD1. The CDR3 has 17 residues. The germline gives CDR1 DFQATT, CDR2 SNEGSKA (reference sequence). The CDR3 nucleotides are TGCTGTGCTAGAGATCCCAGGACAGGGTCATTGAACACTGAAGCTTTCTTT. Translated: CCARDPRTGSLNTEAFF.

Ten or more counts support this clonotype. The genes are TRBV12-3 or TRBV12-4 and TRBJ2-5; D not resolved. V was cut by 5 bases and J by 0 bases, with 7 bases left in between. The CDR3 has 13 amino acids. The CDR3 region is CASSQTYQETQYF. CDR3 in DNA: TGTGCCAGCAGTCAGACATACCAAGAGACCCAGTACTTC.

DNA of the CDR3: TGCAGTGCTAGAGGGATCAGGGAGGAATACGAGCAGTACTTC. As protein: CSARGIREEYEQYF. This chain joins TRBV20-1 and TRBJ2-7; TRBD2 is a possible D gene (6 bases). CDR3 length: 14 amino acids. Between the trimmed V and J ends, which lost 1 base and 4 bases, there was a span of 14 bases. Germline V CDR1 and CDR2: DFQATT, SNEGSKA (reference sequence).

A few counts support this clonotype. The chain uses TRBV20-1 and TRBJ2-3; D is perhaps TRBD1 (6 bases). Per germline, CDR1 DFQATT and CDR2 SNEGSKA (reference sequence). CDR3 length: 16 residues. The CDR3 nucleotides are TGCAGCCAACGCCCGCAGCCGGGACATTCGGGGGATACGCAGTATTTT. Protein product: CSQRPQPGHSGDTQYF.

This clonotype has more than one count but fewer than ten. The chain links TRBV20-1 to TRBJ2-1; D is ambiguous. Germline lookup yields CDR1 DFQATT and CDR2 SNEGSKA (reference sequence). The CDR3 consists of 10 residues. V was pared by 7 bases and J by 12 bases, with 13 bases between. CDR3 nucleotide sequence: TGCAGTGTCACCGACGTTGTGCAGTTCTTC. Protein product: CSVTDVVQFF.

This clonotype was observed many times. The CDR3 DNA follows: TGTGCCATCAGTGATGGACGGGAAGAGACCCAGTACTTC. Protein: CAISDGREETQYF. V gene TRBV10-3 combines with J gene TRBJ2-5; D unclear. The ends were cut back, 3 bases at V and 3 bases at J, with 8 bases in the middle. Germline V gene data show CDR1 as ENHRY and CDR2 as SYGVKD. This CDR3 is 13 amino acids long.

This chain connects TRBV7-2 to TRBJ2-5, with D perhaps TRBD2 (5 bases). The V end was cut by 1 base, the J end by 2 bases, with 11 bases between. Germline-derived CDR1 and CDR2 are SGHTA and FQGNSA. CDR3 length equals 15 residues. The CDR3: CASSLVEGPQETQYF. The CDR3 DNA sequence: TGTGCCAGCAGCTTAGTAGAGGGCCCTCAAGAGACCCAGTACTTC.

CDR3 protein: CAWSVLGKPRYEQYF. CDR3 DNA: TGTGCCTGGAGTGTACTCGGGAAGCCACGCTACGAGCAGTACTTC. This chain links TRBV30 with TRBJ2-7; D possibly corresponds to TRBD2 (5 bases). With 0 bases removed from V and 3 bases from J, the gap between germline ends came to 15 bases. The CDR3 spans 15 residues. Per the germline V gene, CDR1 is GTSNPN and CDR2 is SVGIG (reference sequence).

Concerning this clonotype itself: The DNA is left out, because the CDR3 cannot be placed on it with certainty; the CDR3 is given as TCRdb lists it. The rearrangement joins TRBV21-1 to TRBJ2-6. TRBV21-1 is a documented pseudogene. The CDR3 has 18 residues if both end residues are counted. CDR3 residues: CASSNRPYRCSGANVLTF.

This clonotype has ten or more counts. The chain couples TRBV12-3 or TRBV12-4 to TRBJ1-5; D unresolved. The V end was cut by 5 bases, the J end by 3 bases, with 8 bases between. The CDR3 covers 13 residues. CDR3 loop: CASSMTNNQPQHF. In DNA, the CDR3 is TGTGCCAGCAGTATGACAAACAATCAGCCCCAGCATTTT.

This clonotype was recorded many times. V usage is TRBV7-9 and J usage is TRBJ2-7; D unresolved. V was pared by 4 bases and J by 0 bases, with 10 bases between. The CDR3 has 14 amino acids. The germline CDR1 and CDR2 sequences are SEHNR and FQNEAQ (reference sequence). The CDR3 DNA reads TGTGCCAGCAGCTCATCCCGTGGCTCCTACGAGCAGTACTTC. Encoded protein: CASSSSRGSYEQYF.

This clonotype was detected ten times or more. This chain joins TRBV9 and TRBJ2-6; the D gene is possibly TRBD1 (7 bases). The germline V gene has CDR1 SGDLS and CDR2 YYNGEE. The germline V and J ends were trimmed by 4 bases and 0 bases, with 14 bases remaining between them. The CDR3 is 17 residues long. CDR3 loop: CASSLGGQSSGANVLTF. The DNA of the CDR3 is TGTGCCAGCAGCCTCGGGGGACAGAGCTCTGGGGCCAACGTCCTGACTTTC.

This clonotype was observed many times. The chain combines TRBV7-2 with TRBJ2-7; unclear D gene. From germline, CDR1 is SGHTA and CDR2 FQGNSA. V was cut by 5 bases and J by 3 bases, with 11 bases left in between. The CDR3 sequence is 13 residues long. CDR3 sequence reads: CASSPLRGYEQYF. The CDR3 coding sequence is TGTGCCAGCAGCCCCTTACGCGGCTACGAGCAGTACTTC.

This clonotype has at least ten counts. This rearrangement joins TRBV20-1 to TRBJ1-4; 10 bases fit TRBD1. Trimming removed 0 bases from V and 2 bases from J; junction bases left unmatched: 9. The CDR3 length is 18 residues. Germline V CDR1 and CDR2: DFQATT, SNEGSKA (reference sequence). CDR3 protein: CSARDLDRGVGTNEKLFF. The CDR3 DNA is TGCAGTGCTAGAGATCTGGACAGGGGGGTCGGCACTAATGAAAAACTGTTTTTT.

This clonotype came up many times. This chain links TRBV20-1 with TRBJ2-7; 7 bases map to TRBD2. Trimming at V came to 0 bases and at J to 0 bases, leaving 5 bases not matched to a gene. There are 15 residues in the CDR3. Germline loops: CDR1 DFQATT, CDR2 SNEGSKA (reference sequence). The CDR3 region is CSARDREAGSYEQYF. The CDR3 region has the DNA TGCAGTGCTAGAGATCGGGAGGCAGGCTCCTACGAGCAGTACTTC.

V usage is TRBV7-2 and J usage is TRBJ1-2, with D possibly being TRBD1 (5 bases). CDR3 length: 15 amino acids. Germline V gene lookup returns CDR1 SGHTA and CDR2 FQGNSA. Trimming pared 4 bases from V and 8 bases from J, leaving 20 bases between. The CDR3 DNA is TGTGCCAGCAGCTCCGACGGGCAGGGCCATGGGGGCTACACCTTC. It is translated as CASSSDGQGHGGYTF.

This clonotype was seen at least ten times. The chain uses TRBV29-1 and TRBJ1-2; no clear D. This CDR3 spans 13 amino acids. The V and J ends lost 6 bases and 6 bases respectively, with 17 bases between them. Germline V gene lookup returns CDR1 SQVTM and CDR2 ANQGSEA. CDR3 DNA sequence: TGCAGCGTAATTGCGGACGGTGGGAATGGCTACACCTTC. Amino acid sequence: CSVIADGGNGYTF. The variable domain in full, with the rest retrieved from reference TRBV29-1 and TRBJ1-2, is SAVISQKPSRDICQRGTSLTIQCQVDSQVTMMFWYRQQPGQSLTLIATANQGSEATYESGFVIDKFPISRPNLTFSTLTVSNMSPEDSSIYLCSVIADGGNGYTFGSGTRLTVV.

At least ten counts were recorded for this clonotype. The V call is TRBV20-1, the J call TRBJ2-3; 10 bases match TRBD1. The junction had 9 bases not matched to a gene; V was cut back by 5 bases and J by 4 bases. This CDR3 is 15 amino acids long. Germline CDR1 and CDR2: DFQATT and SNEGSKA (reference sequence). CDR3 sequence reads: CSAGLDRGNADTQYF. The DNA of the CDR3 is TGCAGTGCTGGGTTGGACAGGGGGAACGCAGATACGCAGTATTTT.

Of note for this clonotype: A much larger clone is a single base away; this may be a read error. The chain uses TRBV6-1 and TRBJ1-1; tentatively, D is TRBD1 (5 bases). The CDR3 is made up of 15 amino acids. CDR1 MNHNS and CDR2 SASEGT come from the germline V gene. The CDR3 loop is CASSEGSGTDTEVFF. The CDR3 region has the DNA TGTGCCAGCAGTGAAGGGTCTGGGACTGACACTGAAGTTTTCTTT.

There are many counts of this clonotype. This chain joins TRBV12-3 or TRBV12-4 and TRBJ1-1; no clear D. The germline V and J ends were trimmed by 8 bases and 1 base, with 11 bases remaining between them. CDR3 length: 13 residues. The CDR3 bases are TGTGCCAGCGGTCCCGGCCCGAACACTGAAGCTTTCTTT. It codes for CASGPGPNTEAFF.

The table lists this clonotype with many counts. The rearrangement uses TRBV7-2 and TRBJ1-5; D might be TRBD1 (6 bases). From germline, CDR1 is SGHTA and CDR2 FQGNSA. CDR3 length: 14 amino acids. Trimming took off 4 bases at V and 6 bases at J, with 13 bases between the two ends. For the CDR3, the DNA is TGTGCCAGCAGCTCTAGGGTCAGGGGTCAGCCCCAGCATTTT. It specifies CASSSRVRGQPQHF.

This clonotype was found a few times. The chain combines TRBV7-2 with TRBJ2-3; the D is unclear. The CDR3 is made up of 14 amino acids. The germline V and J ends were trimmed by 4 bases and 2 bases, with 10 bases remaining between them. Germline V CDR1 and CDR2: SGHTA, FQGNSA. As DNA, the CDR3 is TGTGCCAGCAGCTCAGTCGGTCACACAGATACGCAGTATTTT. Translation: CASSSVGHTDTQYF. The full variable domain, in which reference TRBV7-2 and TRBJ2-3 provide the parts outside the CDR3, is GAGVSQSPSNKVTEKGKDVELRCDPISGHTALYWYRQSLGQGLEFLIYFQGNSAPDKSGLPSDRFSAERTGGSVSTLTIQRTQQEDSAVYLCASSSVGHTDTQYFGPGTRLTVL.

The sample holds a few counts of this clonotype. DNA for the CDR3: TGTGCCTGGAGTGGGGGTTACTCCTACGAGCAGTACTTC. Translating it yields CAWSGGYSYEQYF. V gene TRBV30 combines with J gene TRBJ2-7, with D unclear. Trimming shortened V by 1 base and J by 0 bases, and 7 bases separated the two germline ends. CDR3 size: 13 residues. In germline, CDR1 is GTSNPN, CDR2 SVGIG (reference sequence).